Listed below are T cell receptor beta chains from one sample, sequenced in a study of control samples from healthy donors and cancer patients. Using immunoSEQ multiplex PCR, the repertoire was profiled, and TCRdb retains in-frame clones only, with some absent. The data contain 90,000 or so clones, around four fifths of them singletons. The material sequenced was blood. These receptors all stem from a young man in good health. Each CDR3 is given with its conserved first and last residue. Fields, in order: J gene, D gene, clone size, V gene, CDR3 protein, CDR3 DNA. D genes are given only for firm matches. Rows may omit the clone size; those that give it use once, few, many or a size class.

J: TRBJ1-5
D: NA
size: NA
V: TRBV19
CDR3: CASSIKGDYQPQHF
DNA: TGTGCCAGTAGTATTAAGGGTGATTATCAGCCCCAGCATTTT

J: TRBJ1-6
D: NA
size: NA
V: TRBV10-3
CDR3: CAIKSSYNSPLHF
DNA: TGTGCCATCAAAAGCTCCTATAATTCACCCCTCCACTTT

J: TRBJ1-1
D: NA
size: NA
V: TRBV4-1
CDR3: CASSQGDGARLNTEAFF
DNA: TGCGCCAGCAGCCAAGGGGACGGAGCTAGGCTGAACACTGAAGCTTTCTTT

J: TRBJ1-2
D: NA
size: NA
V: TRBV6-5
CDR3: CASSYGPGPAGGYTF
DNA: TGTGCCAGCAGTTATGGCCCAGGGCCAGCGGGAGGCTACACCTTC

J: TRBJ2-3
D: TRBD1
size: once
V: TRBV5-6
CDR3: CASSPMDRATDTQYF
DNA: TGTGCCAGCAGCCCAATGGACAGGGCCACAGATACGCAGTATTTT

J: TRBJ2-7
D: NA
size: NA
V: TRBV5-1
CDR3: CASSLEAALSSYEQYF
DNA: TGCGCCAGCAGCTTGGAGGCGGCCCTGAGCTCCTACGAGCAGTACTTC

J: TRBJ2-1
D: NA
size: NA
V: TRBV4-1
CDR3: CASSQSDGALSSYNEQFF
DNA: TGCGCCAGCAGCCAGTCGGACGGGGCCCTTTCCTCTTACAATGAGCAGTTCTTC

J: TRBJ1-6
D: TRBD1
size: NA
V: TRBV5-4
CDR3: CASSLGQGAFQSSPLHF
DNA: TGTGCCAGCAGCTTGGGACAGGGGGCGTTTCAGAGTTCACCCCTCCACTTT

J: TRBJ1-1
D: NA
size: NA
V: TRBV18
CDR3: CASSLGQVNTEAFF
DNA: TGTGCCAGCTCACTGGGACAAGTGAACACTGAAGCTTTCTTT

J: TRBJ1-1
D: TRBD1
size: NA
V: TRBV6-1
CDR3: CASSEGQGLNTEAFF
DNA: TGTGCCAGCAGTGAGGGACAGGGGTTGAACACTGAAGCTTTCTTT

J: TRBJ2-1
D: TRBD2
size: NA
V: TRBV7-9
CDR3: CASSQPPGGSSYNEQFF
DNA: TGTGCCAGCAGCCAGCCGCCCGGGGGGAGCTCCTACAATGAGCAGTTCTTC

J: TRBJ2-2
D: NA
size: NA
V: TRBV30
CDR3: CAWRPGTLGGELFF
DNA: TGTGCCTGGAGACCCGGGACTCTCGGCGGGGAGCTGTTTTTT

J: TRBJ1-1
D: NA
size: NA
V: TRBV5-1
CDR3: CASSLWGETEAFF
DNA: TGCGCCAGCAGCTTGTGGGGTGAGACTGAAGCTTTCTTT

J: TRBJ2-1
D: TRBD1
size: NA
V: TRBV18
CDR3: CASSPWTGGYNEQFF
DNA: TGTGCCAGCTCACCTTGGACAGGGGGGTACAATGAGCAGTTCTTC

J: TRBJ2-5
D: TRBD1
size: NA
V: TRBV5-1
CDR3: CASSLYRGEETQYF
DNA: TGCGCCAGCAGCTTGTACAGGGGAGAGGAGACCCAGTACTTC

J: TRBJ1-4
D: NA
size: NA
V: TRBV30
CDR3: CAWEGGTGNEKLFF
DNA: TGTGCCTGGGAAGGCGGAACAGGGAATGAAAAACTGTTTTTT

J: TRBJ1-4
D: NA
size: NA
V: TRBV3-1/TRBV3-2
CDR3: CASSQDLTVNEKLFF
DNA: TGTGCCAGCAGCCAAGATTTGACAGTTAATGAAAAACTGTTTTTT

J: TRBJ1-3
D: NA
size: NA
V: TRBV5-4
CDR3: CASSSGERGNTIYF
DNA: TGTGCCAGCAGCTCAGGGGAAAGAGGAAACACCATATATTTT

J: TRBJ2-7
D: TRBD2
size: NA
V: TRBV7-9
CDR3: CASSDWTSVDEQYF
DNA: TGTGCCAGCAGCGACTGGACTAGCGTCGACGAGCAGTACTTC

J: TRBJ1-1
D: NA
size: NA
V: TRBV5-1
CDR3: CASSPSPSVNTEAFF
DNA: TGCGCCAGCAGCCCCTCCCCTAGTGTGAACACTGAAGCTTTCTTT

J: TRBJ1-6
D: NA
size: NA
V: TRBV11-2
CDR3: CASSLEAGTLHF
DNA: TGTGCCAGCAGCTTAGAGGCGGGAACCCTCCACTTT

J: TRBJ2-7
D: TRBD1
size: NA
V: TRBV19
CDR3: CASSVTGSGSYEQYF
DNA: TGTGCCAGTAGCGTGACAGGGTCGGGATCCTACGAGCAGTACTTC

J: TRBJ1-5
D: TRBD1
size: NA
V: TRBV7-2
CDR3: CASSTGGTGIINQPQHF
DNA: TGTGCCAGCAGCACGGGGGGGACAGGGATAATCAATCAGCCCCAGCATTTT

J: TRBJ2-7
D: TRBD1
size: NA
V: TRBV23-1
CDR3: CASSPPGQGPEQYF
DNA: TGCGCCAGCAGTCCTCCGGGACAGGGGCCCGAGCAGTACTTC

J: TRBJ2-7
D: NA
size: NA
V: TRBV6-6
CDR3: CASSGGGLGLF
DNA: TGTGCCAGCAGTGGGGGCGGGTTGGGTTTATTC

J: TRBJ2-4
D: TRBD1
size: NA
V: TRBV2
CDR3: CASSEDRGSNIQYF
DNA: TGTGCCAGCAGTGAGGACAGGGGTAGTAACATTCAGTACTTC

J: TRBJ2-2
D: NA
size: NA
V: TRBV6-4
CDR3: CASSLSAWGNTGELFF
DNA: TGTGCCAGTTCCCTTTCCGCGTGGGGAAACACCGGGGAGCTGTTTTTT

J: TRBJ1-1
D: NA
size: NA
V: TRBV12-5
CDR3: CASGLGGMNTEAFF
DNA: TGTGCTAGTGGTTTAGGGGGGATGAACACTGAAGCTTTCTTT

J: TRBJ2-5
D: NA
size: NA
V: TRBV14
CDR3: CASSQVYGTHQRTQYF
DNA: TGTGCCAGCAGCCAAGTTTACGGGACTCACCAAAGGACCCAGTACTTC

J: TRBJ2-1
D: NA
size: NA
V: TRBV7-8
CDR3: CASSLRVEQFF
DNA: TGTGCCAGCAGCTTAAGAGTCGAGCAGTTCTTC

J: TRBJ1-6
D: TRBD1
size: NA
V: TRBV3-1/TRBV3-2
CDR3: CASSQDVSTGGWGSPLHF
DNA: TGTGCCAGCAGCCAAGATGTTTCGACAGGGGGCTGGGGTTCACCCCTCCACTTT

J: TRBJ1-1
D: TRBD1
size: NA
V: TRBV5-4
CDR3: CASSPGNRGATEAFF
DNA: TGTGCCAGCAGCCCAGGGAACAGGGGGGCCACTGAAGCTTTCTTT

J: TRBJ2-2
D: TRBD2
size: few
V: TRBV9
CDR3: CASSDGAQRGVVGELFF
DNA: TGTGCCAGCAGCGACGGGGCCCAGCGGGGGGTAGTCGGGGAGCTGTTTTTT

J: TRBJ1-2
D: TRBD1
size: NA
V: TRBV5-6
CDR3: CASSSWTGVSEGYTF
DNA: TGTGCCAGCAGCTCGTGGACAGGGGTTTCGGAAGGCTACACCTTC

J: TRBJ1-5
D: TRBD1
size: NA
V: TRBV28
CDR3: CASIWGTGPNQPQHF
DNA: TGTGCCAGCATCTGGGGGACAGGGCCCAATCAGCCCCAGCATTTT

J: TRBJ2-7
D: NA
size: NA
V: TRBV14
CDR3: CASSQDGGHRYEQYF
DNA: TGTGCCAGCAGCCAAGATGGGGGACATAGGTACGAGCAGTACTTC

J: TRBJ1-4
D: NA
size: NA
V: TRBV7-3
CDR3: CASSSAFGEKLFF
DNA: TGTGCCAGCAGCTCAGCCTTTGGTGAAAAACTGTTTTTT

J: TRBJ1-1
D: NA
size: NA
V: TRBV6-5
CDR3: CASRSGTLNTEAFF
DNA: TGTGCCAGCAGATCCGGGACATTAAACACTGAAGCTTTCTTT

J: TRBJ2-1
D: NA
size: NA
V: TRBV5-1
CDR3: CASSRLGRGAHYNEQFF
DNA: TGCGCCAGCAGCCGCCTGGGGAGGGGGGCCCACTACAATGAGCAGTTCTTC

J: TRBJ2-4
D: TRBD2
size: NA
V: TRBV6-5
CDR3: CASTLTSGAKNIQYF
DNA: TGTGCCAGCACCCTGACTAGCGGGGCCAAAAACATTCAGTACTTC

J: TRBJ2-1
D: NA
size: NA
V: TRBV6-5
CDR3: CASSSGPKQFF
DNA: TGTGCCAGCAGTTCGGGGCCAAAACAGTTCTTC

J: TRBJ2-7
D: NA
size: NA
V: TRBV3-1/TRBV3-2
CDR3: CASGLTIPHLYEQYF
DNA: TGTGCCAGCGGATTAACGATTCCCCATCTCTACGAGCAGTACTTC

J: TRBJ1-5
D: TRBD1
size: NA
V: TRBV28
CDR3: CASSGRDRLFQPQHF
DNA: TGTGCCAGCAGTGGACGGGACAGGCTCTTCCAGCCCCAGCATTTT

J: TRBJ2-1
D: NA
size: NA
V: TRBV2
CDR3: CASRLTRSGSYNEQFF
DNA: TGTGCCAGCAGGCTGACTAGGTCGGGATCCTACAATGAGCAGTTCTTC

J: TRBJ1-1
D: NA
size: NA
V: TRBV27
CDR3: CASNLSGPVGNTEAFF
DNA: TGTGCCAGCAACTTGAGCGGTCCGGTGGGGAACACTGAAGCTTTCTTT

J: TRBJ1-2
D: NA
size: NA
V: TRBV9
CDR3: CASSASRGGYTF
DNA: TGTGCCAGCAGCGCGTCCAGGGGTGGCTACACCTTC

J: TRBJ2-7
D: NA
size: NA
V: TRBV10-3
CDR3: CAISNGYYEQYF
DNA: TGTGCCATCAGTAACGGTTACTACGAGCAGTACTTC

J: TRBJ1-2
D: TRBD1
size: NA
V: TRBV27
CDR3: CASSLGTAHGYTF
DNA: TGTGCCAGCAGTCTGGGGACAGCCCATGGCTACACCTTC

J: TRBJ2-1
D: TRBD1
size: NA
V: TRBV6-4
CDR3: CASSDEGARYNEQFF
DNA: TGTGCCAGCAGTGACGAGGGGGCCCGGTACAATGAGCAGTTCTTC

J: TRBJ1-2
D: NA
size: NA
V: TRBV15
CDR3: CATSRDSPPTYGYTF
DNA: TGTGCCACCAGCAGAGATAGTCCCCCGACCTATGGCTACACCTTC

J: TRBJ1-2
D: TRBD1
size: NA
V: TRBV28
CDR3: CASTLGTGRDGYTF
DNA: TGTGCCAGCACCCTCGGGACAGGGAGAGATGGCTACACCTTC

J: TRBJ1-6
D: NA
size: NA
V: TRBV15
CDR3: CATSRGVSPLHF
DNA: TGTGCCACCAGCAGGGGGGTTTCACCCCTCCACTTT

J: TRBJ2-3
D: NA
size: once
V: TRBV7-9
CDR3: CASSEMGHSTDTQYF
DNA: TGTGCCAGCAGCGAGATGGGGCACTCCACAGATACGCAGTATTTT

J: TRBJ1-2
D: TRBD1
size: NA
V: TRBV18
CDR3: CASSPGRRGRYEEGYTF
DNA: TGTGCCAGCTCACCAGGTAGAAGGGGGCGATACGAGGAGGGCTACACCTTC

J: TRBJ2-3
D: NA
size: NA
V: TRBV5-6
CDR3: CASSFTGPSTDTQYF
DNA: TGTGCCAGCAGCTTCACTGGCCCTAGCACAGATACGCAGTATTTT

J: TRBJ1-2
D: NA
size: NA
V: TRBV19
CDR3: CASSIDQRRYGYTF
DNA: TGTGCCAGTAGTATAGATCAAAGGCGCTATGGCTACACCTTC

J: TRBJ2-7
D: NA
size: NA
V: TRBV27
CDR3: CASSLYGTSYEQYF
DNA: TGTGCCAGCAGTTTATATGGGACATCCTACGAGCAGTACTTC

J: TRBJ2-2
D: TRBD1
size: NA
V: TRBV5-1
CDR3: CASSLGDRDTGELFF
DNA: TGCGCCAGCAGCTTGGGGGACAGAGACACCGGGGAGCTGTTTTTT

J: TRBJ2-3
D: NA
size: NA
V: TRBV2
CDR3: CASSVRIDTQYF
DNA: TGTGCCAGCAGTGTTCGGATAGATACGCAGTATTTT

J: TRBJ1-2
D: TRBD1
size: NA
V: TRBV5-1
CDR3: CASSIPGQGNYGYTF
DNA: TGCGCCAGCAGCATTCCGGGACAGGGGAACTATGGCTACACCTTC